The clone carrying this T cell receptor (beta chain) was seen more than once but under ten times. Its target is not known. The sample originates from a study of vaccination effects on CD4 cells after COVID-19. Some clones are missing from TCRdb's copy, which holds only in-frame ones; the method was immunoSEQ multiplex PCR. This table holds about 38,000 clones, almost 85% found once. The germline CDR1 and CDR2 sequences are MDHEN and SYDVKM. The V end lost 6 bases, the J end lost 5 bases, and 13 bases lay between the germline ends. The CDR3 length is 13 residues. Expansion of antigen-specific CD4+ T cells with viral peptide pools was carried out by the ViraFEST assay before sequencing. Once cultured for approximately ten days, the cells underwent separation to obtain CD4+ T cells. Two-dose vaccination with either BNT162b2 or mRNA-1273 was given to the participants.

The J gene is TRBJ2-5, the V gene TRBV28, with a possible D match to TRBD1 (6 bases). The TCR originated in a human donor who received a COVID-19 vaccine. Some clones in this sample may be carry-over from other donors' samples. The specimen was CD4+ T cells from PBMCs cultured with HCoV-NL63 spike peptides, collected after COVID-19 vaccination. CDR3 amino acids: CASRQQGGETQYF. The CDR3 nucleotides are TGTGCCAGCAGGCAACAGGGTGGGGAGACCCAGTACTTC.